This TCR beta chain was profiled in a study of cytotoxic CD8 clonotypes in ibrutinib-treated CLL. Findings and caveats of the study: Relative to age-matched healthy donors, clonality at baseline was higher, and it tracked circulating CD8+ T-cell counts.

In the case of this clone: Its antigen is unknown.

CDR3 length: 17 amino acids. The V segment lost 5 bases and the J segment 5 bases; nucleotides outside the gene matches: 9. CDR1 is SEHNR and CDR2 is FQNEAQ in the germline V gene (reference sequence). Using immunoSEQ multiplex PCR, the repertoire was profiled, and TCRdb retains in-frame clones only, with some absent. This table holds around 130,000 clones, roughly 80% found once. The rearrangement joins TRBV7-9 to TRBJ2-3, with 14 bases fitting TRBD2. The TCR sequence derives from a human donor with chronic lymphocytic leukemia. The sample consisted of PBMCs, taken after 24 months of ibrutinib treatment. CDR3 sequence (DNA): TGTGCCAGCAGCCCCCTTCGACTAGCGGGGGGGCGAGATACGCAGTATTTT. Translated: CASSPLRLAGGRDTQYF.